This TCR beta chain comes out of a study of blood T cell repertoires in COVID-19. Study-level information: Acute and convalescent COVID-19 specimens originated in the United States, Italy and Spain.

In the authors' workflow: Estimated nucleated cell counts came from reference gene primer amplification. TCRdb keeps only in-frame clones here, not all; method: immunoSEQ multiplex PCR. D and trimming come from the DNA, and the V and J calls and clone size come from that table. The data contain 250,000 to 300,000 clones, 86% of them singletons. Germline CDR1 MDHEN, CDR2 SYDVKM. V lost 2 bases and J 4 bases, leaving 8 bases between the germline ends. The CDR3 contains 14 residues. The chain links TRBV28 to TRBJ2-2, with D uncertain. Sequenced input: peripheral blood. The source of this sequence is a man aged 18 to 30 with active or convalescent COVID-19. The CDR3 is CASSLLWSTGELFF. The CDR3 DNA follows: TGTGCCAGCAGTTTACTTTGGAGCACCGGGGAGCTGTTTTTT.